These 26 T cell receptor beta chains were sequenced from one sample in a study of blood T cell repertoires in COVID-19 (dated by TCRdb to 2020 to 2021). Library construction relied on the immunoSEQ multiplex PCR assay. This is the immuneACCESS table as TCRdb keeps it, with only in-frame sequences that have V and J called. A part of the clones is gone; compared with another copy, unresolved V genes explain less than half, and the rest is unexplained. Across this sample there are roughly 350,000 clones, with roughly 85% seen only once. In total, the top ten clones hold 3% to 4% of the sample. Sequencing was carried out using peripheral blood. The receptors were sampled from a woman younger than 30 with acute or convalescent COVID-19.

The chain couples TRBV27 to TRBJ1-1; D is unresolved. The CDR3 loop spans 16 amino acids. V was cut by 2 bases and J by 1 base, with 14 bases left in between. Germline assignment: CDR1 MNHEY and CDR2 SMNVEV (reference sequence). The CDR3 region has the DNA TGTGCCAGCAGTTTAGGCTTGCAGGCCAAGAACACTGAAGCTTTCTTT. Translated, it gives CASSLGLQAKNTEAFF.

The CDR3 DNA follows: TGTGCCAGCAGCCTACGGACAGATGAGGATGAGCAGTTCTTC. It translates to CASSLRTDEDEQFF. The V gene is TRBV11-2, the J gene TRBJ2-1, with a weak D call TRBD1 (6 bases). V lost 5 bases to trimming and J lost 8 bases, with 16 bases between them. CDR3 length equals 14 residues. Germline lookup yields CDR1 SGHAT and CDR2 FQNNGV.

The chain recombines TRBV5-4 with TRBJ1-2, with unresolved D. Deletions cut 0 bases from V and 2 bases from J, with 8 bases between. This CDR3 comprises 14 residues. Germline V CDR1 and CDR2: SGHNT, YYREEE (reference sequence). The CDR3 DNA reads as TGTGCCAGCAGCTTGGACAGACAAAACTATGGCTACACCTTC. Its translation: CASSLDRQNYGYTF. Using reference TRBV5-4 and TRBJ1-2 for the parts outside the CDR3, the full variable domain is ETGVTQSPTHLIKTRGQQVTLRCSSQSGHNTVSWYQQALGQGPQFIFQYYREEENGRGNFPPRFSGLQFPNYSSELNVNALELDDSALYLCASSLDRQNYGYTFGSGTRLTVV.

This clone was found once. The rearrangement joins TRBV24-1 to TRBJ2-3; the D gene is possibly TRBD1 (6 bases). The CDR3 has 13 residues. Trimming cost V 6 bases and J 4 bases, with 10 bases left between them. Germline CDR1 and CDR2: KGHDR and SFDVKD. The CDR3 sequence: CATSTDSADTQYF. CDR3 sequence (DNA): TGTGCCACCAGTACGGACAGCGCAGATACGCAGTATTTT.

The chain is built from TRBV4-1 and TRBJ1-1; D gene ambiguous. Germline CDR1 MGHRA, CDR2 YSYEKL. This CDR3 region has 15 residues. Trimming shortened V by 0 bases and J by 10 bases, and 18 bases separated the two germline ends. The CDR3 sequence is CASSQDSRGGGVAFF. The CDR3 bases are TGCGCCAGCAGCCAAGATTCTCGAGGAGGAGGAGTAGCTTTCTTT.

The chain is built from TRBV20-1 and TRBJ2-7; D not certain. Germline-derived CDR1 and CDR2 are DFQATT and SNEGSKA (reference sequence). The CDR3 loop spans 11 amino acids. The V gene lost 7 bases and the J gene lost 5 bases, with 12 bases spanning the gap. The CDR3 sequence is CSVGISDEQYF. The CDR3 DNA reads as TGCAGTGTCGGTATCTCGGACGAGCAGTACTTC.

The chain is built from TRBV3-1 (or the pseudogene TRBV3-2) and TRBJ2-3; TRBD2 aligns across 9 bases. CDR3 length equals 17 residues. Trimming took 3 bases from V and 3 from J; bases not matched to a gene: 10. Germline-derived CDR1 and CDR2 are LGHDT and YNNKEL (reference sequence). The CDR3 is CASSQYAGTSLTDTQYF. For the CDR3, the DNA is TGTGCCAGCAGCCAGTATGCCGGGACTAGCTTGACAGATACGCAGTATTTT.

This clone occurred once. This chain uses TRBV18 with TRBJ1-3; D is possibly TRBD1 (5 bases). The CDR3 runs to 12 residues. With 4 bases removed from V and 8 bases from J, the gap between germline ends came to 9 bases. The V gene's germline CDR1 is KGHSH and CDR2 LQKENI. CDR3 sequence reads: CASSQGIDTIYF. The CDR3 DNA reads as TGTGCCAGCTCACAGGGGATAGACACCATATATTTT.

The genes are TRBV5-4 and TRBJ2-3; 8 bases fit TRBD2. This CDR3 region has 15 residues. Germline lookup yields CDR1 SGHNT and CDR2 YYREEE (reference sequence). Trimming took 6 bases from V and 2 from J; bases not matched to a gene: 8. The CDR3 DNA is TGTGCCAGCACCGGGAGGGGGGCCTCCACAGATACGCAGTATTTT. Translation gives CASTGRGASTDTQYF. The whole variable domain, remainder taken from reference TRBV5-4 and TRBJ2-3, is ETGVTQSPTHLIKTRGQQVTLRCSSQSGHNTVSWYQQALGQGPQFIFQYYREEENGRGNFPPRFSGLQFPNYSSELNVNALELDDSALYLCASTGRGASTDTQYFGPGTRLTVL.

This clone was detected only a few times. V usage is TRBV4-1 and J usage is TRBJ2-1; a weak D match, TRBD2 (5 bases). Germline-derived CDR1 and CDR2 are MGHRA and YSYEKL. The length of the CDR3 is 14 residues. V lost 0 bases to trimming and J lost 7 bases, with 10 bases between them. CDR3: CASSQDLASNEQFF. DNA for the CDR3: TGCGCCAGCAGCCAAGATCTAGCCTCAAATGAGCAGTTCTTC.

This clone was recorded once. The chain recombines TRBV7-2 with TRBJ1-3, with TRBD1 as a possible D gene (5 bases). The germline V and J ends were trimmed by 5 bases and 4 bases, with 15 bases remaining between them. Germline assignment: CDR1 SGHTA and CDR2 FQGNSA. This CDR3 region has 15 residues. The CDR3 region has the DNA TGTGCCAGCAGCCCAGTTTCAGGGTCCGGAAACACCATATATTTT. Its translation is CASSPVSGSGNTIYF.

A word on this clone: The limits of the CDR3 on the DNA are not certain, so only TCRdb's listed CDR3 is given. This chain links TRBV12-5 with TRBJ2-5; TRBD1, the table's D call, lacks a check against the DNA. CDR1 is LGHNT, CDR2 FRNRAP, per germline. The CDR3 length is 13 residues, termini included. This CDR3 reads CASGFLAEETQYF.

This sequence joins TRBV11-2 and TRBJ1-1; TRBD1 matches 7 bases. The CDR3 is 11 residues long. Losses at the gene ends were 5 bases for V and 9 bases for J; bases not matched to a gene: 3. Germline-derived CDR1 and CDR2 are SGHAT and FQNNGV. CDR3 in DNA: TGTGCCAGCAGCCAGGGACAGAAAGCTTTCTTT. This sequence encodes CASSQGQKAFF. The whole variable domain, remainder taken from reference TRBV11-2 and TRBJ1-1, is EAGVAQSPRYKIIEKRQSVAFWCNPISGHATLYWYQQILGQGPKLLIQFQNNGVVDDSQLPKDRFSAERLKGVDSTLKIQPAKLEDSAVYLCASSQGQKAFFGQGTRLTVV.

The rearrangement joins TRBV7-9 to TRBJ2-7; D unclear. V was cut by 5 bases and J by 3 bases, with 8 bases left in between. Germline V CDR1 and CDR2: SEHNR, FQNEAQ (reference sequence). The length of the CDR3 is 12 residues. The CDR3 sequence: CASSPLGYEQYF. The DNA for the CDR3 is TGTGCCAGCAGCCCCCTCGGCTACGAGCAGTACTTC.

CDR3 region: CASSLKRGDEQFF. CDR3 coding DNA: TGTGCCAGCAGCTTAAAGCGGGGGGATGAGCAGTTCTTC. J is TRBJ2-1 and V is TRBV7-9; 9 positions agree with TRBD2. V gave up 2 bases and J gave up 8 bases; unmatched junction bases: 1. Germline V gene sequence: CDR1 SEHNR, CDR2 FQNEAQ (reference sequence). This CDR3 has 13 amino acids.

The chain uses TRBV19 and TRBJ2-3, with TRBD1 matching 8 bases. This CDR3 has 15 residues. Trimming cost V 2 bases and J 3 bases; bases outside gene matches: 4. Germline V gene sequence: CDR1 LNHDA, CDR2 SQIVND (reference sequence). This CDR3 is CASSITGGRTDTQYF. Written as DNA, the CDR3 is TGTGCCAGTAGTATAACAGGGGGGAGGACAGATACGCAGTATTTT. Looking up the rest from reference TRBV19 and TRBJ2-3 gives the full variable domain: DGGITQSPKYLFRKEGQNVTLSCEQNLNHDAMYWYRQDPGQGLRLIYYSQIVNDFQKGDIAEGYSVSREKKESFPLTVTSAQKNPTAFYLCASSITGGRTDTQYFGPGTRLTVL.

The J gene is TRBJ1-2, the V gene TRBV2; 8 bases map to TRBD1. V lost 2 bases, J lost 4 bases, and 9 bases stayed unmatched. CDR1 and CDR2 (germline): SNHLY, FYNNEI. This CDR3 has 16 amino acids. CDR3 sequence reads: CASSESSGGVRYGYTF. The CDR3, as DNA: TGTGCCAGCAGTGAATCCTCAGGGGGCGTCCGCTATGGCTACACCTTC.

The chain combines TRBV5-4 with TRBJ2-7, with 9 bases lining up with TRBD1. V was pared by 4 bases and J by 0 bases, with 8 bases of the junction left unmatched. Germline values: CDR1 SGHNT, CDR2 YYREEE (reference sequence). This CDR3 has 16 amino acids. The CDR3: CASSRREQGASYEQYF. As DNA, the CDR3 is TGTGCCAGCAGCCGACGTGAACAGGGGGCCTCCTACGAGCAGTACTTC.

The V call is TRBV30, the J call TRBJ1-1; D unresolved. The CDR3 is 13 residues long. Trimming left V 4 bases short and J 2 bases short, with 11 bases between. Germline V CDR1 and CDR2: GTSNPN, SVGIG (reference sequence). The DNA for the CDR3 is TGTGCCTGGATGTATGGCCGCAACACTGAAGCTTTCTTT. It yields the protein CAWMYGRNTEAFF. Variable domain in full (rest from reference TRBV30 and TRBJ1-1): SQTIHQWPATLVQPVGSPLSLECTVEGTSNPNLYWYRQAAGRGLQLLFYSVGIGQISSEVPQNLSASRPQDRQFILSSKKLLLSDSGFYLCAWMYGRNTEAFFGQGTRLTVV.

This rearrangement joins TRBV4-2 to TRBJ1-1; weak D call: TRBD1 (5 bases). Germline lookup yields CDR1 LGHNA and CDR2 YNFKEQ. This CDR3 comprises 15 residues. V shed 3 bases and J shed 0 bases, with 11 bases lying between them. CDR3 protein: CASSQGPGMNTEAFF. The CDR3 DNA reads as TGTGCCAGCAGCCAGGGGCCAGGGATGAACACTGAAGCTTTCTTT.

V gene TRBV19 combines with J gene TRBJ2-7; TRBD1 is a possible D gene (5 bases). CDR3 size: 14 residues. Germline values: CDR1 LNHDA, CDR2 SQIVND (reference sequence). Trimming took 5 bases from V and 0 from J, leaving 11 bases between them. The CDR3 region has the DNA TGTGCCAGTAGTCCCGACAGAAACTCCTACGAGCAGTACTTC. It translates to CASSPDRNSYEQYF.

This clone appeared once. CDR3 sequence (DNA): TGTGCCAGCAGTTTGTCAACCCCGGACAGGCAGTCCTTCTACACCTTC. Translating gives CASSLSTPDRQSFYTF. The V gene is TRBV28, the J gene TRBJ1-2, with TRBD1 matching 7 bases. Germline CDR1 and CDR2: MDHEN and SYDVKM. V lost 3 bases to trimming and J lost 10 bases; unmatched junction nucleotides: 17. The length of the CDR3 is 16 residues.

The chain couples TRBV12-5 to TRBJ2-7, with D tentatively TRBD2 (6 bases). Trimming took 0 bases from V and 2 from J, leaving 14 bases between them. The CDR3 covers 16 residues. CDR1 and CDR2 from the germline V gene are LGHNT and FRNRAP. DNA for the CDR3: TGTGCTAGTGGTTTGGTACTCGAGGGACTTCCCTACGAGCAGTACTTC. Protein sequence: CASGLVLEGLPYEQYF. Drawing the rest from reference TRBV12-5 and TRBJ2-7, the complete variable domain is DARVTQTPRHKVTEMGQEVTMRCQPILGHNTVFWYRQTMMQGLELLAYFRNRAPLDDSGMPKDRFSAEMPDATLATLKIQPSEPRDSAVYFCASGLVLEGLPYEQYFGPGTRLTVT.

The rearrangement joins TRBV18 to TRBJ2-5, with D possibly being TRBD1 (5 bases). V lost 3 bases and J lost 0, with 20 bases in between. The length of the CDR3 is 18 residues. Germline lookup yields CDR1 KGHSH and CDR2 LQKENI. As DNA, the CDR3 is TGTGCCAGCTCACCGGCAGGGCCCGGGTTTAAGTACCAAGAGACCCAGTACTTC. Its protein product is CASSPAGPGFKYQETQYF. The full variable domain, rest sourced from reference TRBV18 and TRBJ2-5, is NAGVMQNPRHLVRRRGQEARLRCSPMKGHSHVYWYRQLPEEGLKFMVYLQKENIIDESGMPKERFSAEFPKEGPSILRIQQVVRGDSAAYFCASSPAGPGFKYQETQYFGPGTRLLVL.

This chain's CDR3 is CSASPPTGLGNYGYTF. The CDR3, as DNA: TGCAGTGCTAGTCCCCCGACAGGGCTAGGGAACTATGGCTACACCTTC. The chain uses TRBV20-1 and TRBJ1-2; TRBD1 matches at 7 bases. This CDR3 has 16 amino acids. CDR1 is DFQATT, CDR2 SNEGSKA, per germline (reference sequence). V lost 3 bases and J lost 2; bases outside the gene matches: 12.

The chain carries TRBV4-1 and TRBJ2-3, with 7 nucleotides matching TRBD2. The CDR3 runs to 14 residues. The ends lost 0 bases at V and 5 bases at J; junction bases unmatched: 2. Germline V lookup: CDR1 MGHRA, CDR2 YSYEKL. The CDR3 protein is CASSQEAGRDTQYF. CDR3 nucleotides: TGCGCCAGCAGCCAAGAAGCGGGGAGAGATACGCAGTATTTT.